What follows are 4 T cell receptor beta chains derived from one specimen sequenced in a study of memory CD4+ T cells and cytomegalovirus serostatus. Repertoires were generated with immunoSEQ multiplex PCR, while TCRdb's copy carries only in-frame clones and drops some. This table holds 85,000 to 100,000 clones, around 80% found once. The sort gate was single viable CD3+CD4+CD8-CD45RO+ cells for memory CD4+ T cells. Sequencing used memory CD4+ T cells from blood. These receptors were collected from an adult in good health and CMV-seropositive.

This chain joins TRBV30 and TRBJ2-7; no clear D gene. The germline V and J ends were trimmed by 2 bases and 5 bases, with 7 bases remaining between them. This CDR3 has 11 amino acids. The germline CDR1 and CDR2 sequences are GTSNPN and SVGIG (reference sequence). CDR3 sequence reads: CAWSWVNEQYF. Written as DNA, the CDR3 is TGTGCCTGGAGTTGGGTTAACGAGCAGTACTTC.

This clone has a single count. The chain combines TRBV29-1 with TRBJ1-4, with TRBD1 as a possible D gene (6 bases). The CDR3 sequence is 11 residues long. Germline CDR1 SQVTM, CDR2 ANQGSEA. V was cut by 7 bases and J by 5 bases, with 8 bases left in between. CDR3 DNA sequence: TGCAGCGCCCAGGGGAATGAAAAACTGTTTTTT. It is translated as CSAQGNEKLFF.

V usage is TRBV6-1 and J usage is TRBJ1-3; D remains unclear. CDR3 length: 15 amino acids. CDR1 is MNHNS, CDR2 SASEGT, per germline. V shed 5 bases and J shed 0 bases, with 11 bases lying between them. For the CDR3, the DNA is TGTGCCAGCAGTTTCCTCGGTGCCTCTGGAAACACCATATATTTT. It yields the protein CASSFLGASGNTIYF.

The chain uses TRBV5-6 and TRBJ2-1, with D perhaps TRBD1 or TRBD2 (6 bases each). This CDR3 has 14 amino acids. CDR1 is SGHDT, CDR2 YYEEEE, per germline. Between the trimmed V and J ends, which lost 2 bases and 7 bases, there was a span of 13 bases. CDR3: CASSFTGRRNEQFF. CDR3 nucleotide sequence: TGTGCCAGCAGCTTTACAGGGAGGAGGAATGAGCAGTTCTTC.